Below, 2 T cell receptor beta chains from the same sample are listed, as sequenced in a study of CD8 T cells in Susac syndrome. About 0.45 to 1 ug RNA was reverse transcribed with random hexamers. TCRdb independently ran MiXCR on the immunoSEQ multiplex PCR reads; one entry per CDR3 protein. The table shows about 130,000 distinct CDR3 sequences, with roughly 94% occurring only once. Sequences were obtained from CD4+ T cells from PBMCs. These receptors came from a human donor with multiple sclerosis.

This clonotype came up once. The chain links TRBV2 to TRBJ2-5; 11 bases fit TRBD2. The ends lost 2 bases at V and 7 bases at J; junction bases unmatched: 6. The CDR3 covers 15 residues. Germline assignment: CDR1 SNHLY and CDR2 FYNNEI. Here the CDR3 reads CASSETSGSMGTQYF. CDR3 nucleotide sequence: TGTGCCAGCAGTGAAACTAGCGGGAGCATGGGGACCCAGTACTTC.

This chain's CDR3 is CASSRRGPRLGETQYF. The CDR3 DNA follows: TGTGCCAGCAGCCGCAGGGGGCCCCGTCTAGGGGAGACCCAGTACTTC. The chain carries TRBV12-3 or TRBV12-4 and TRBJ2-5; 8 positions match TRBD1. The CDR3 contains 16 residues. The junction had 14 bases not matched to a gene; V was cut back by 6 bases and J by 5 bases.